A selection of T cell receptor beta chains follows, all from one sample in a study of Ad26.COV2.S vaccination and SARS-CoV-2 variants. TCRdb's copy holds only in-frame clones and misses some; the assay was immunoSEQ multiplex PCR. Here the sample spans approximately 140,000 clones, 86% being singletons. Sequencing used peripheral blood, obtained after recovery from COVID-19. The source of these receptors is a human donor who had recovered from COVID-19. Each CDR3 is given with its conserved first and last residue. Each record gives: clone size, D gene, V gene, J gene, CDR3 protein, CDR3 DNA. D genes are given only for firm matches. Not every row has a clone size; where given, it reads once, few, many or a size class.

NA	NA	TRBV10-2	TRBJ2-7	CASRGRRGEASYEQYF	TGCGCCAGCCGCGGTAGGCGTGGGGAGGCGTCGTACGAGCAGTACTTC
NA	NA	TRBV28	TRBJ2-1	CASSQEPQGMQFF	TGTGCCAGCAGCCAAGAGCCCCAGGGTATGCAGTTCTTC
many	NA	TRBV27	TRBJ1-2	CASSPTSQGRRGYTF	TGTGCCAGCAGCCCTACCTCACAGGGAAGGCGAGGCTACACCTTC
NA	NA	TRBV7-9	TRBJ2-7	CASSSSGLSYEQYF	TGTGCCAGCAGCTCCTCCGGACTGTCCTACGAGCAGTACTTC
NA	NA	TRBV7-9	TRBJ2-3	CASSTEDTQYF	TGTGCCAGCAGCACGGAGGATACGCAGTATTTT
few	TRBD1	TRBV19	TRBJ1-2	CATSRQGVAFYGYTF	TGTGCCACCTCTAGGCAGGGGGTCGCTTTCTATGGCTACACCTTC
NA	NA	TRBV7-8	TRBJ1-1	CASSFFTGTPNTEAFF	TGTGCCAGCAGCTTCTTTACCGGGACACCGAACACTGAAGCTTTCTTT
NA	NA	TRBV28	TRBJ1-5	CASSSRGIRAQHF	TGTGCCAGCAGTAGCAGGGGAATTCGGGCCCAGCATTTT
once	NA	TRBV5-4	TRBJ2-3	CASSLGTGGFADTQYF	TGTGCCAGCAGCTTGGGTACGGGGGGCTTTGCAGATACGCAGTATTTT
NA	TRBD2	TRBV6-2/TRBV6-3	TRBJ2-7	CASSYDGDYLPYEQYF	TGTGCCAGCAGTTACGATGGGGACTACCTACCCTACGAGCAGTACTTC
NA	NA	TRBV12-3/TRBV12-4	TRBJ2-5	CASSLVTETQYF	TGTGCCAGCAGTTTGGTGACCGAGACCCAGTACTTC
once	NA	TRBV28	TRBJ1-5	CASSLTAGSLGNQPQHF	TGTGCCAGCAGTTTGACGGCAGGATCGTTGGGCAATCAGCCCCAGCATTTT
NA	NA	TRBV5-1	TRBJ2-2	CASSGTENTGELFF	TGCGCCAGCAGCGGGACTGAGAACACCGGGGAGCTGTTTTTT
NA	TRBD2	TRBV7-2	TRBJ2-7	CASSLAGGDYEQYF	TGTGCCAGCAGCCTAGCGGGGGGGGACTACGAGCAGTACTTC
NA	TRBD1	TRBV6-5	TRBJ1-6	CASRDRTGANSPLHF	TGTGCCAGCAGGGACCGGACAGGGGCTAATTCACCCCTCCACTTT
NA	NA	TRBV20-1	TRBJ1-1	CSARGMPEAFF	TGCAGTGCTAGGGGAATGCCTGAAGCTTTCTTT
once	TRBD1	TRBV3-1/TRBV3-2	TRBJ1-5	CASSQGTGFRPQHF	TGTGCCAGCAGCCAAGGGACAGGGTTTCGGCCCCAGCATTTT
NA	NA	TRBV10-3	TRBJ1-5	CAIRRQVNQPQHF	TGTGCCATCAGGCGACAAGTCAATCAGCCCCAGCATTTT
NA	TRBD2	TRBV4-3	TRBJ2-1	CASSQDRRLATDNEQFF	TGCGCCAGCAGCCAAGATAGGAGACTAGCGACGGACAATGAGCAGTTCTTC
few	NA	TRBV2	TRBJ2-5	CASSEATGRGTQYF	TGTGCCAGCAGTGAGGCGACAGGGAGGGGGACCCAGTACTTC
once	NA	TRBV28	TRBJ1-3	CASSFRQPSGNTIYF	TGTGCCAGCAGTTTTCGGCAGCCCTCTGGAAACACCATATATTTT
NA	TRBD1	TRBV28	TRBJ1-1	CASSATGTGAFGGEAFF	TGTGCCAGCAGTGCGACCGGGACAGGGGCTTTCGGCGGTGAAGCTTTCTTT
NA	TRBD1	TRBV29-1	TRBJ1-2	CSVEGQGPTNYGYTF	TGCAGCGTTGAGGGACAGGGGCCCACTAACTATGGCTACACCTTC
few	TRBD1	TRBV10-3	TRBJ1-1	CATRDRDSNTEAFF	TGTGCCACCCGGGACAGGGATTCGAACACTGAAGCTTTCTTT
NA	NA	TRBV7-6	TRBJ2-5	CASSTPPGTQYF	TGTGCCAGCAGTACCCCCCCAGGAACCCAGTACTTC
NA	NA	TRBV28	TRBJ2-2	CASSFGLNTGELFF	TGTGCCAGCAGTTTCGGGCTGAACACCGGGGAGCTGTTTTTT
NA	TRBD1	TRBV27	TRBJ2-3	CASSSRGTGRTDTQYF	TGTGCCAGCAGCTCGAGGGGGACAGGGCGCACAGATACGCAGTATTTT
NA	NA	TRBV6-5	TRBJ1-1	CASSYSIGGGTEAFF	TGTGCCAGCAGTTACTCAATCGGGGGGGGCACTGAAGCTTTCTTT
NA	TRBD1	TRBV6-6	TRBJ1-1	CASSSLHRDSTEAFF	TGTGCCAGCAGTTCCTTACACCGGGACAGCACTGAAGCTTTCTTT
once	TRBD1	TRBV6-5	TRBJ2-7	CASTGDRGDHEQYF	TGTGCCAGCACCGGGGACAGGGGGGACCACGAGCAGTACTTC
NA	NA	TRBV27	TRBJ2-7	CASSGEGEQYF	TGTGCCAGCAGCGGCGAGGGCGAGCAGTACTTC
few	TRBD1	TRBV7-9	TRBJ2-5	CASSIRGQETQYF	TGTGCCAGCAGCATCAGGGGGCAAGAGACCCAGTACTTC
NA	NA	TRBV5-5	TRBJ1-2	CASSLGTGESYGYTF	TGTGCCAGCAGCTTAGGAACGGGGGAGAGCTATGGCTACACCTTC
NA	TRBD1	TRBV6-1	TRBJ1-2	CASSGWGSGQIFYGYTF	TGTGCCAGCAGTGGTTGGGGGTCGGGACAGATATTCTATGGCTACACCTTC
NA	NA	TRBV4-1	TRBJ1-4	CASSPTGTTTNEKLFF	TGCGCCAGCAGCCCTACCGGGACAACAACTAATGAAAAACTGTTTTTT
NA	NA	TRBV6-5	TRBJ2-7	CASSYSRRGVREQYF	TGTGCCAGCAGTTACTCCCGAAGGGGTGTGAGGGAGCAGTACTTC
few	TRBD1	TRBV16	TRBJ1-1	CASSQDRDGNEAFF	TGTGCCAGCAGCCAAGACAGGGACGGGAATGAAGCTTTCTTT
NA	NA	TRBV27	TRBJ1-1	CASSRHLGAVDTEAFF	TGTGCCAGCAGTCGCCACCTGGGGGCGGTAGACACTGAAGCTTTCTTT
NA	NA	TRBV5-4	TRBJ2-2	CASSSPGTTNTGELFF	TGTGCCAGCAGCTCCCCCGGGACAACGAACACCGGGGAGCTGTTTTTT
once	NA	TRBV9	TRBJ1-1	CASRPYLVGVSGTEAFF	TGTGCCAGCAGGCCCTACCTCGTGGGGGTCTCGGGCACTGAAGCTTTCTTT
NA	NA	TRBV5-1	TRBJ2-1	CASSLGGFYNEQFF	TGCGCCAGCAGCTTGGGGGGGTTCTACAATGAGCAGTTCTTC
NA	TRBD1	TRBV7-2	TRBJ1-4	CASSPVPGQGIAEKLFF	TGTGCCAGCAGCCCTGTCCCGGGACAGGGGATCGCTGAAAAACTGTTTTTT
NA	NA	TRBV3-1/TRBV3-2	TRBJ2-3	CASSQGGARADTQYF	TGTGCCAGCAGCCAAGGAGGGGCCAGGGCAGATACGCAGTATTTT
NA	TRBD1	TRBV4-3	TRBJ2-6	CASSPVSGQGSFGANVLTF	TGCGCCAGCAGCCCGGTCAGTGGACAGGGGAGCTTTGGGGCCAACGTCCTGACTTTC
few	NA	TRBV11-2	TRBJ1-2	CASSLKTGTANYGYTF	TGTGCCAGCAGCCTGAAAACAGGGACCGCTAACTATGGCTACACCTTC
NA	TRBD1	TRBV4-1	TRBJ1-2	CASSQDTRQGTGYTF	TGCGCCAGCAGCCAAGATACGAGACAGGGGACTGGCTACACCTTC
NA	NA	TRBV27	TRBJ2-7	CASSLSGPGSYEQYF	TGTGCCAGCAGTTTATCGGGTCCAGGCTCCTACGAGCAGTACTTC
NA	NA	TRBV27	TRBJ1-1	CASSRGTNIMNTEAFF	TGTGCCAGCTCTAGGGGGACAAATATCATGAACACTGAAGCTTTCTTT
NA	NA	TRBV11-3	TRBJ1-6	CASSLARDSPLHF	TGTGCCAGCAGCTTAGCCCGGGATTCACCCCTCCACTTT
NA	NA	TRBV28	TRBJ1-5	CASTDPGRDQPQHF	TGTGCCAGCACCGACCCCGGCAGGGATCAGCCCCAGCATTTT